This T cell receptor beta chain is drawn from a study of T cell responses to AZD1222 COVID-19 vaccine. Overall study findings and caveats: Donors skewed white British and female; clonal diversity was possibly underestimated. Without day 14 samples, only post-peak T cell repertoires were studied.

Comments on this clone: Antigen: not known.

Data came from immunoSEQ multiplex PCR; TCRdb stores just in-frame clones and leaves some out. There are under 110,000 clones in the sample; less than 95% occur only once, and less than 9.5% lies in the top ten. The source is an adult who received the AZD1222 COVID-19 vaccine. Material: peripheral blood, obtained 28 days after the second AZD1222 dose.

CDR3: CASSVVVGQTSSNQPQHF. Written as DNA, the CDR3 is TGTGCCAGCAGCGTAGTTGTGGGACAGACATCCTCGAATCAGCCCCAGCATTTT. The gene calls are TRBV9 and TRBJ1-5; TRBD1 matches at 7 bases. V lost 0 bases, J lost 4 bases, and 13 bases stayed unmatched. CDR1 and CDR2 (germline): SGDLS, YYNGEE. The CDR3 is 18 residues long.